Shown below are 22 T cell receptor beta chains from a single sample sequenced in a study. Via MiXCR, TCRdb re-called the RT-PCR reads, giving one row per CDR3 protein. The sample consists of about 700,000 distinct CDR3 sequences, approximately 15% of them appearing once. The sequenced material came from memory CD4+ T cells from blood. These receptor sequences come from a female donor in good health, serving as a healthy control.

V and J are TRBV7-2 and TRBJ1-2; perhaps TRBD1 as D (5 bases). CDR3 length equals 15 residues. Germline V gene sequence: CDR1 SGHTA, CDR2 FQGNSA. V lost 4 bases and J 5 bases, leaving 17 bases between the germline ends. In nucleotides, the CDR3 is TGTGCCAGCAGCTACCAGGGAGGGGTGACATATGGCTACACCTTC. Encoded protein: CASSYQGGVTYGYTF.

The chain recombines TRBV28 with TRBJ2-7, with a tentative D call TRBD2 (5 bases). The CDR3 runs 16 residues. V gave up 4 bases and J gave up 0 bases, with 16 bases separating them. CDR1 is MDHEN and CDR2 is SYDVKM in the germline V gene. The CDR3 DNA is TGTGCCAGCAGTTCCGGGGTGGCGACCAGCTCCTACGAGCAGTACTTC. Translation gives CASSSGVATSSYEQYF.

This clonotype was seen more than once but under ten times. The chain recombines TRBV28 with TRBJ1-6; D not resolved. This CDR3 spans 16 amino acids. Deletions cut 4 bases from V and 5 bases from J, with 15 bases between. From germline, CDR1 is MDHEN and CDR2 SYDVKM. The CDR3 reads CASSSEGLLNNSPLHF. The CDR3 bases are TGTGCCAGCAGTTCCGAGGGCCTCCTAAATAATTCACCCCTCCACTTT.

In its sample, this clonotype was seen many times. The V and J genes are TRBV29-1 and TRBJ2-1; 9 bases match TRBD2. Germline V gives CDR1 SQVTM, CDR2 ANQGSEA. Trimming at V came to 4 bases and at J to 6 bases, leaving 1 base not matched to a gene. This CDR3 is 12 amino acids long. The CDR3 loop reads CSVGAGGNEQFF. CDR3 coding DNA: TGCAGCGTTGGAGCGGGAGGCAATGAGCAGTTCTTC.

In this sample, this clonotype turned up many times. One end of the junction varies from germline; a read error may be responsible. The J gene is TRBJ2-5, the V gene TRBV7-7; 9 bases fit TRBD1. Germline V gene data show CDR1 as SSHAT and CDR2 as FNYEAQ (reference sequence). The CDR3 runs to 14 residues. For the CDR3, the DNA is TGTGCTAGCAGCAGGACAGGGGAGATGGGGACCCAGTACTTC. This sequence encodes CASSRTGEMGTQYF.

Only a few counts were recorded for this clonotype. This sequence joins TRBV7-8 and TRBJ2-2; tentatively, D is TRBD2 (6 bases). This CDR3 contains 14 residues. Trimming removed 0 bases at V and 7 bases at J, with 9 bases between. The V gene's germline CDR1 is SGHVS and CDR2 FQNEAQ. The CDR3 sequence is CASSLAGAGGELFF. In DNA form, the CDR3 reads TGTGCCAGCAGCTTAGCGGGAGCGGGCGGGGAGCTGTTTTTT.

This clonotype was counted many times. The V call is TRBV6-5, the J call TRBJ2-7; 8 bases match TRBD2. There are 17 residues in the CDR3. From germline, CDR1 is MNHEY and CDR2 SVGAGI. Trimming took 2 bases from V and 2 from J; bases not matched to a gene: 11. CDR3 in DNA: TGTGCCAGCAGTTACCAAGCGGGAGCCGGGTTTACCTACGAGCAGTACTTC. It translates to CASSYQAGAGFTYEQYF.

CDR3 sequence: CASSLEGAVWNEQFF. CDR3 nucleotides: TGTGCCAGCAGCCTAGAAGGGGCCGTTTGGAATGAGCAGTTCTTC. V and J are TRBV3-1 and TRBJ2-1; D possibly corresponds to TRBD1 (5 bases). Germline V gives CDR1 LGHDT, CDR2 YNNKEL (reference sequence). The CDR3 runs to 15 residues. V shed 4 bases and J shed 7 bases, with 17 bases lying between them.

The J gene is TRBJ1-2, the V gene TRBV4-1, with D hard to call. The germline gives CDR1 MGHRA, CDR2 YSYEKL. V lost 0 bases and J lost 0, with 8 bases in between. The CDR3 has 15 residues. The CDR3 coding sequence is TGCGCCAGCAGCCAAGATTTCGGACCTAACTATGGCTACACCTTC. Translated, it gives CASSQDFGPNYGYTF.

This clonotype has ten or more counts. The rearrangement joins TRBV6-5 to TRBJ2-7; 7 nucleotides align to TRBD1. Per germline, CDR1 MNHEY and CDR2 SVGAGI. The V and J ends lost 2 bases and 5 bases, in that order; junction bases with no gene match: 3. This CDR3 has 13 residues. CDR3 sequence: CASSYPGTDEQYF. The CDR3, as DNA: TGTGCCAGCAGTTACCCCGGGACAGACGAGCAGTACTTC.

This clonotype was detected many times. CDR3: CASSAFREKADEQFF. The CDR3 region has the DNA TGTGCCAGCAGTGCGTTTAGGGAGAAAGCGGATGAGCAGTTCTTC. This rearrangement joins TRBV12-3 or TRBV12-4 to TRBJ2-1; possibly TRBD2 for D (5 bases). The CDR3 sequence is 15 residues long. The V end was cut by 5 bases, the J end by 8 bases, with 19 bases between.

J is TRBJ1-2 and V is TRBV4-1; D remains ambiguous. The CDR3 runs 15 residues. Trimming cost V 0 bases and J 5 bases, with 13 bases left between them. Germline V CDR1 and CDR2: MGHRA, YSYEKL. CDR3 residues: CASSQDLGKGYGYTF. CDR3 DNA: TGCGCCAGCAGCCAAGATTTGGGAAAAGGGTATGGCTACACCTTC.

V gene TRBV14 combines with J gene TRBJ1-1; D not certain. Germline lookup yields CDR1 SGHDN and CDR2 FVKESK. Trimming took off 1 base at V and 2 bases at J, with 11 bases between the two ends. The CDR3 sequence is 15 residues long. CDR3 in amino acids: CASSQAMSYNTEAFF. CDR3 nucleotide sequence: TGTGCCAGCAGCCAAGCCATGTCCTACAACACTGAAGCTTTCTTT.

This clonotype was picked up a small number of times. V is TRBV4-1 and J is TRBJ1-5; D is undetermined. Per the germline V gene, CDR1 is MGHRA and CDR2 is YSYEKL. The CDR3 length is 15 residues. Between the trimmed V and J ends, which lost 1 base and 7 bases, there was a span of 14 bases. This CDR3 reads CASSQVGVLIQPQHF. CDR3 DNA sequence: TGCGCCAGCAGCCAAGTTGGGGTACTTATCCAGCCCCAGCATTTT.

This clonotype was observed many times. The chain's CDR3 is CSVNDRVETQYF. The CDR3 DNA sequence: TGCAGTGTCAACGACAGGGTGGAGACCCAGTACTTC. The chain couples TRBV20-1 to TRBJ2-5, with 7 nucleotides matching TRBD1. The germline CDR1 and CDR2 sequences are DFQATT and SNEGSKA (reference sequence). This CDR3 region has 12 residues. Trimming took 7 bases from V and 5 from J; bases not matched to a gene: 7.

This clonotype was detected only a few times. The chain is built from TRBV5-1 and TRBJ2-3; 8 positions agree with TRBD2. V lost 4 bases, J lost 1 base, and 5 bases stayed unmatched. The CDR3 runs to 15 residues. Germline loops: CDR1 SGHRS, CDR2 YFSETQ. The CDR3 region has the DNA TGCGCCAGCAGCACGAGTAGCGGGGGCACAGATACGCAGTATTTT. Translating gives CASSTSSGGTDTQYF. Complete variable domain (other parts from reference TRBV5-1 and TRBJ2-3): KAGVTQTPRYLIKTRGQQVTLSCSPISGHRSVSWYQQTPGQGLQFLFEYFSETQRNKGNFPGRFSGRQFSNSRSEMNVSTLELGDSALYLCASSTSSGGTDTQYFGPGTRLTVL.

This clonotype was found a few times. This chain uses TRBV11-2 with TRBJ1-2, with 9 positions matching TRBD1. The CDR3 covers 16 residues. The J segment lost 5 bases and the V segment lost 0 bases, leaving 7 bases of the junction unmatched. Germline V gene lookup returns CDR1 SGHAT and CDR2 FQNNGV. Here the CDR3 DNA reads TGTGCCAGCAGCTTAGATAGCGGGACAGGGCCTTATGGCTACACCTTC. Translation gives CASSLDSGTGPYGYTF.

A few counts support this clonotype. The chain employs TRBV6-1 and TRBJ2-3, with D unclear. V was shortened by 8 bases and J by 1 base, with 16 bases between the two germline ends. Germline loops: CDR1 MNHNS, CDR2 SASEGT. The length of the CDR3 is 15 residues. The CDR3 coding sequence is TGTGCCAGCCGCGCCGTAGGTCACCGCACAGATACGCAGTATTTT. It translates to CASRAVGHRTDTQYF.

This rearrangement joins TRBV10-3 to TRBJ2-7; TRBD2 aligns across 8 bases. From germline, CDR1 is ENHRY and CDR2 SYGVKD. Trimming cost V 4 bases and J 3 bases; bases outside gene matches: 2. This CDR3 comprises 13 residues. The CDR3 loop reads CAISVGTSYEQYF. The DNA for the CDR3 is TGTGCCATCAGTGTTGGGACTAGCTACGAGCAGTACTTC.

This clonotype has a count of ten or more. The chain uses TRBV5-6 and TRBJ2-7; D unclear. The CDR3 is 13 amino acids. Germline lookup yields CDR1 SGHDT and CDR2 YYEEEE. Trimming took off 4 bases at V and 0 bases at J, with 8 bases between the two ends. The CDR3: CASSPRSSYEQYF. The CDR3 DNA is TGTGCCAGCAGCCCCCGAAGCTCCTACGAGCAGTACTTC.

This clonotype was seen ten or more times. The J gene is TRBJ2-3, the V gene TRBV5-1; D may be TRBD1 or TRBD2 (5 bases each). The germline gives CDR1 SGHRS, CDR2 YFSETQ. The CDR3 totals 14 residues. V was pared by 6 bases and J by 0 bases, with 11 bases between. The CDR3 sequence is CASNTGTSTDTQYF. Here the CDR3 DNA reads TGCGCCAGCAACACCGGGACGAGCACAGATACGCAGTATTTT. The full variable domain, in which reference TRBV5-1 and TRBJ2-3 provide the parts outside the CDR3, is KAGVTQTPRYLIKTRGQQVTLSCSPISGHRSVSWYQQTPGQGLQFLFEYFSETQRNKGNFPGRFSGRQFSNSRSEMNVSTLELGDSALYLCASNTGTSTDTQYFGPGTRLTVL.

The chain carries TRBV5-1 and TRBJ1-5; 7 bases fit TRBD1. The CDR3 is made up of 15 amino acids. Germline CDR1 reads SGHRS; CDR2 reads YFSETQ. Germline trimming cut 4 bases from V and 5 bases from J; bases unmatched to any gene: 9. CDR3 nucleotide sequence: TGCGCCAGCAGCCCAGGAGGGACAGACGATCAGCCCCAGCATTTT. The encoded protein is CASSPGGTDDQPQHF.